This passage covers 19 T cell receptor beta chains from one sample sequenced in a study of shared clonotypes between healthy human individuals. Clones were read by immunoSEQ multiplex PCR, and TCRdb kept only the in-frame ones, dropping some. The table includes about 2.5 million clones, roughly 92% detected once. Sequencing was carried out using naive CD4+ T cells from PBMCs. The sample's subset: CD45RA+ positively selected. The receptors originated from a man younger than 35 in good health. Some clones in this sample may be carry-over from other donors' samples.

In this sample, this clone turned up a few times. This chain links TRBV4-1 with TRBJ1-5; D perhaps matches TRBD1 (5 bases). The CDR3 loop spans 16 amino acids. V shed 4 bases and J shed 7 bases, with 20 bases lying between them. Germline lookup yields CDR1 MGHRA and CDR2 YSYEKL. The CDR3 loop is CASSPAGTQLKQPQHF. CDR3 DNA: TGCGCCAGCAGCCCTGCCGGGACCCAACTAAAACAGCCCCAGCATTTT.

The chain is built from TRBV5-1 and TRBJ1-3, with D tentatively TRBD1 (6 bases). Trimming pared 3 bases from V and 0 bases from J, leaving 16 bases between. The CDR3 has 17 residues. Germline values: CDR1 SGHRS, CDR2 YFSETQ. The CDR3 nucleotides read TGCGCCAGCAGCTCTCAATGGGGGCTACACTCTGGAAACACCATATATTTT. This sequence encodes CASSSQWGLHSGNTIYF. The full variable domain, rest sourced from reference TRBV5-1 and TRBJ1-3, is KAGVTQTPRYLIKTRGQQVTLSCSPISGHRSVSWYQQTPGQGLQFLFEYFSETQRNKGNFPGRFSGRQFSNSRSEMNVSTLELGDSALYLCASSSQWGLHSGNTIYFGEGSWLTVV.

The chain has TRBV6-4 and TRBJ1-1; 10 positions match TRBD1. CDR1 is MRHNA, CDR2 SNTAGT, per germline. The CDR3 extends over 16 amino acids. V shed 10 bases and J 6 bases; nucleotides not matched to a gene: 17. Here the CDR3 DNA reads TGTGCCACCCCGGGACAGGGGAGGGTGGGCGAAGCTGAAGCTTTCTTT. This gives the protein CATPGQGRVGEAEAFF.

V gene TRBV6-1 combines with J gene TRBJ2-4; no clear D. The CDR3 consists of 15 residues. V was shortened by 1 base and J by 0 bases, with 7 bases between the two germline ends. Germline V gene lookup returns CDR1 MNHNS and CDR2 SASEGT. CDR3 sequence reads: CASSEVSAAKNIQYF. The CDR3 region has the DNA TGTGCCAGCAGTGAAGTCTCGGCAGCCAAAAACATTCAGTACTTC.

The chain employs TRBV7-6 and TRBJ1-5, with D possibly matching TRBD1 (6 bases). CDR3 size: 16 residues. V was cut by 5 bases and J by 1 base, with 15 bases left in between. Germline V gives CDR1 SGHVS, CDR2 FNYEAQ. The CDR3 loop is CASSKGGAVSNQPQHF. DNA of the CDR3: TGTGCCAGCAGCAAGGGGGGGGCGGTCAGCAATCAGCCCCAGCATTTT. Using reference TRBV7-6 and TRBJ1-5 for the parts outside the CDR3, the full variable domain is GAGVSQSPRYKVTKRGQDVALRCDPISGHVSLYWYRQALGQGPEFLTYFNYEAQQDKSGLPNDRFSAERPEGSISTLTIQRTEQRDSAMYRCASSKGGAVSNQPQHFGDGTRLSIL.

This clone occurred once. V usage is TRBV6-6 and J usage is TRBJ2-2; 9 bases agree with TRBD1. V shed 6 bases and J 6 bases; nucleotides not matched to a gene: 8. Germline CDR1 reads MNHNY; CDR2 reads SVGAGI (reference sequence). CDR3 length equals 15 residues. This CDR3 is CASSNDRGGAGELFF. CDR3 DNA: TGTGCCAGCAGCAATGACAGGGGGGGAGCCGGGGAGCTGTTTTTT.

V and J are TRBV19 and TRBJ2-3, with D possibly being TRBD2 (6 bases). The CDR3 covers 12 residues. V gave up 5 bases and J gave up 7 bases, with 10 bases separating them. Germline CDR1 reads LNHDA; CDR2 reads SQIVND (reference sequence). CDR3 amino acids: CASSDRGYTQYF. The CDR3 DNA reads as TGTGCCAGTAGTGATCGGGGGTATACGCAGTATTTT.

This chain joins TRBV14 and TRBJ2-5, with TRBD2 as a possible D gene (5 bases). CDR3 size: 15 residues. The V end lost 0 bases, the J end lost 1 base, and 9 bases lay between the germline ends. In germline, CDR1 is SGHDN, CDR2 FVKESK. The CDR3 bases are TGTGCCAGCAGCCAAGACGCGGGCTTCCAAGAGACCCAGTACTTC. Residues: CASSQDAGFQETQYF.

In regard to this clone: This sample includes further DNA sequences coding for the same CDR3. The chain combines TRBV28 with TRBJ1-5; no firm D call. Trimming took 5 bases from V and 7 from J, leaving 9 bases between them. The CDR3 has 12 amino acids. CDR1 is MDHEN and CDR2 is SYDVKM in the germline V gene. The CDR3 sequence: CASSPPYQPQHF. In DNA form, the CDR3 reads TGTGCCAGCAGTCCCCCCTACCAGCCCCAGCATTTT.

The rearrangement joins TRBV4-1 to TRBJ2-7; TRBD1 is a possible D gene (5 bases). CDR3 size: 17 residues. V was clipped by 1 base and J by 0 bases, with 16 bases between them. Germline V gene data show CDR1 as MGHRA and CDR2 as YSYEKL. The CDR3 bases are TGCGCCAGCAGCCAAGGGTTAGAAGGGGCCCCCTCCTACGAGCAGTACTTC. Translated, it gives CASSQGLEGAPSYEQYF.

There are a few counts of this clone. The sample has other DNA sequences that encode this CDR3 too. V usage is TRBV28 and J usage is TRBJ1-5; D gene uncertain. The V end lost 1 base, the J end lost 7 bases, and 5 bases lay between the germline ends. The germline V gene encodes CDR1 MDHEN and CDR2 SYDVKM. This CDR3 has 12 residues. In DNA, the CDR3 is TGTGCCAGCAGTTTATCTTCGCAGCCCCAGCATTTT. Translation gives CASSLSSQPQHF.

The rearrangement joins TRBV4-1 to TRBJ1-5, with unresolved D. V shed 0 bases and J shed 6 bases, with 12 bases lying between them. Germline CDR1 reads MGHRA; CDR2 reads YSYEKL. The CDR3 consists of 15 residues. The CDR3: CASSQDPSVGQPQHF. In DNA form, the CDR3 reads TGCGCCAGCAGCCAAGATCCGAGCGTAGGTCAGCCCCAGCATTTT.

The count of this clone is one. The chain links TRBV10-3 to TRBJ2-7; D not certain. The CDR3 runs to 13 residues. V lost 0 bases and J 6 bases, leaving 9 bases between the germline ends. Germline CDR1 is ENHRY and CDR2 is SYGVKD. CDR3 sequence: CAISESTASEQYF. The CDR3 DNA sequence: TGTGCCATCAGTGAGTCGACGGCCAGCGAGCAGTACTTC.

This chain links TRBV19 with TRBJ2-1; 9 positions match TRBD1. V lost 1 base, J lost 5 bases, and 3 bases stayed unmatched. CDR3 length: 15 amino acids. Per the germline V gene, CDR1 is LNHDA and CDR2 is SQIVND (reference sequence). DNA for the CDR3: TGTGCCAGTAGTATAGCTGGACAGGGGAACAATGAGCAGTTCTTC. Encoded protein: CASSIAGQGNNEQFF.

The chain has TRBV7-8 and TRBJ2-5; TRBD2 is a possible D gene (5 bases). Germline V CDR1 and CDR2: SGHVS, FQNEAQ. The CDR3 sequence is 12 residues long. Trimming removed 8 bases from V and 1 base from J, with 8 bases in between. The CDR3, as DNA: TGTGCCAGCCTCGGGATCCAAGAGACCCAGTACTTC. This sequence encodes CASLGIQETQYF. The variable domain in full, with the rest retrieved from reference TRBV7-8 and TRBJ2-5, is GAGVSQSPRYKVAKRGQDVALRCDPISGHVSLFWYQQALGQGPEFLTYFQNEAQLDKSGLPSDRFFAERPEGSVSTLKIQRTQQEDSAVYLCASLGIQETQYFGPGTRLLVL.

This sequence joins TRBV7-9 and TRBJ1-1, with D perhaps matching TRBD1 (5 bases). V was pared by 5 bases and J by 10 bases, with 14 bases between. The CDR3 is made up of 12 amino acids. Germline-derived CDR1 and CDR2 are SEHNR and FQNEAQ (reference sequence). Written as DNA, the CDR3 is TGTGCCAGCAGCCTAGTGGGGGTTGGAGCTTTCTTT. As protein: CASSLVGVGAFF. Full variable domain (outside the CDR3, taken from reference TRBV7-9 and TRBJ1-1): DTGVSQNPRHKITKRGQNVTFRCDPISEHNRLYWYRQTLGQGPEFLTYFQNEAQLEKSRLLSDRFSAERPKGSFSTLEIQRTEQGDSAMYLCASSLVGVGAFFGQGTRLTVV.

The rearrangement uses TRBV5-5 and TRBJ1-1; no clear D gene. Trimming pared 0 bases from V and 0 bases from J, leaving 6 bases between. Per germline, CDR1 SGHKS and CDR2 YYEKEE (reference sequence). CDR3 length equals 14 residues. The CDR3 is CASSLVPLNTEAFF. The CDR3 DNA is TGTGCCAGCAGCTTGGTGCCCCTGAACACTGAAGCTTTCTTT.

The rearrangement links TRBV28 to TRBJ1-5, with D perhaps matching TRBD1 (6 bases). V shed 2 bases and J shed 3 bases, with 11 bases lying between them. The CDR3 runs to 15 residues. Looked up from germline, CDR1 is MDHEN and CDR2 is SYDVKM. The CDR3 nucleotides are TGTGCCAGCAGTTTAGGCAGGGGCCACAATCAGCCCCAGCATTTT. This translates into CASSLGRGHNQPQHF.

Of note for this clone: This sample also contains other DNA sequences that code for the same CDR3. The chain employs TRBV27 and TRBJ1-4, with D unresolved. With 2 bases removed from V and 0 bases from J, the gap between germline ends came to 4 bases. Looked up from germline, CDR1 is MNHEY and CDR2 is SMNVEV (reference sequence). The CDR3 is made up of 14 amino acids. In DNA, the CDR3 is TGTGCCAGCAGTTTAAAGGCAACTAATGAAAAACTGTTTTTT. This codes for CASSLKATNEKLFF.